This T cell receptor beta chain was identified in a study of blood T cell repertoires in COVID-19. In the original processing: Estimation of nucleated cell counts was performed using reference gene primer amplification. TCRdb's table, derived via immunoSEQ multiplex PCR, lists solely in-frame clones and lacks some. V and J calls and clone size are given by that table; D and trimming were obtained from the DNA. The sample yields a few hundred thousand clones, about nine tenths seen once. The cohort comprised adults aged about 18 to 100 years residing in around 25 US areas. Clinical history as reported by participants underpinned cohort assignment. Donors in Cohort 3 counted as recovered after two negative PCRs, clearance, or symptom resolution. The germline V gene encodes CDR1 KGHSH and CDR2 LQKENI. The ends lost 5 bases at V and 5 bases at J; junction bases unmatched: 7. The CDR3 runs 16 residues. This clone was counted once.

Specimen: PBMCs or T cells enriched from blood (not recorded which). This TCR was recovered from a man aged 35 to 55 who had recovered from COVID-19. V is TRBV18 and J is TRBJ2-3; TRBD2 matches 13 bases. The CDR3 bases are TGTGCCAGCTCAACTCGACTAGCGGGAGGAGAAGATACGCAGTATTTT. It specifies CASSTRLAGGEDTQYF. Supplemented by reference TRBV18 and TRBJ2-3, the full variable domain reads NAGVMQNPRHLVRRRGQEARLRCSPMKGHSHVYWYRQLPEEGLKFMVYLQKENIIDESGMPKERFSAEFPKEGPSILRIQQVVRGDSAAYFCASSTRLAGGEDTQYFGPGTRLTVL.